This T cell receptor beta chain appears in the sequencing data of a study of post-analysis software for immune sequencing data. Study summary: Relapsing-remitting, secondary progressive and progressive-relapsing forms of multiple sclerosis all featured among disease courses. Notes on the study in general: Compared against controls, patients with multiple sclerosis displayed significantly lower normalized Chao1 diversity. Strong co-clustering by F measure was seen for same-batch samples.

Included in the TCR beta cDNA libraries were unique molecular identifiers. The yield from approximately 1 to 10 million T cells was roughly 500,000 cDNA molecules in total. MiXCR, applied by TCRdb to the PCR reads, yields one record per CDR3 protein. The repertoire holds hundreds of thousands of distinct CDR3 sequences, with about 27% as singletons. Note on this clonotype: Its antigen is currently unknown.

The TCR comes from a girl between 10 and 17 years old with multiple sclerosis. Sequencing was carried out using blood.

In DNA form, the CDR3 reads TGTGCCAGCAGTCCCCTCCGGGAGAGGTTTGGCGAGCAGTACTTC. This sequence encodes CASSPLRERFGEQYF. V usage is TRBV27 and J usage is TRBJ2-4; tentatively, D is TRBD2 (6 bases). The J call may be faulty, since TRBJ2-7 better matches the DNA end. The germline gives CDR1 MNHEY, CDR2 SMNVEV (reference sequence). The CDR3 is made up of 15 amino acids.